Shown below are 7 T cell receptor beta chains from a single sample sequenced in a study of cytomegalovirus exposure and HLA in healthy donors. A multiplex PCR was run with 60 Vbeta primers and 13 Jbeta primers. TCRdb's copy holds only in-frame clones and misses some; the assay was immunoSEQ multiplex PCR. The sample yields 85,000 to 120,000 clones, less than 85% seen once. Sequenced input: PBMCs. Receptor source: a man aged 40-49 years in good health and CMV-seronegative.

The V gene is TRBV5-1, the J gene TRBJ2-7; D is perhaps TRBD1 (5 bases). Germline CDR1 is SGHRS and CDR2 is YFSETQ. Trimming removed 8 bases at V and 1 base at J, with 13 bases between. This CDR3 comprises 13 residues. CDR3 protein: CASQGSESYEQYF. CDR3 sequence (DNA): TGCGCCAGTCAGGGTTCGGAGTCCTACGAGCAGTACTTC. Together with reference TRBV5-1 and TRBJ2-7, the CDR3 gives the full variable domain: KAGVTQTPRYLIKTRGQQVTLSCSPISGHRSVSWYQQTPGQGLQFLFEYFSETQRNKGNFPGRFSGRQFSNSRSEMNVSTLELGDSALYLCASQGSESYEQYFGPGTRLTVT.

The chain employs TRBV19 and TRBJ2-3; maybe TRBD2 (6 bases). The CDR3 is made up of 13 amino acids. Germline CDR1 LNHDA, CDR2 SQIVND (reference sequence). Trimming cost V 8 bases and J 2 bases, with 11 bases left between them. The CDR3 DNA reads as TGTGCCAGTGAGGGAGGATACACAGATACGCAGTATTTT. Protein product: CASEGGYTDTQYF.

To note about this clone: As the CDR3 is not closed by the conserved phenylalanine or tryptophan, this likely results from a read error. This chain uses TRBV30 with TRBJ1-1; D unclear. The germline V gene encodes CDR1 GTSNPN and CDR2 SVGIG (reference sequence). Trimming removed 5 bases from V and 7 bases from J, with 38 bases in between. The CDR3 is 20 amino acids. The CDR3 bases are TGTGCCTGGCGCTTCGGATTGAAGACCCCGGCGAGGGAAAAAAGGAGTGAAGCTTTCCTT. It codes for CAWRFGLKTPAREKRSEAFL.

The chain recombines TRBV6-5 with TRBJ2-1; D possibly corresponds to TRBD2 (6 bases). The CDR3 is made up of 15 amino acids. Trimming left V 2 bases short and J 2 bases short, with 10 bases between. Germline CDR1 reads MNHEY; CDR2 reads SVGAGI. The CDR3 loop reads CASSYGGTPYNEQFF. The CDR3 DNA reads TGTGCCAGCAGTTACGGGGGGACTCCCTACAATGAGCAGTTCTTC.

A few counts support this clone. The chain is built from TRBV29-1 and TRBJ2-3; 10 positions match TRBD1. The V gene's germline CDR1 is SQVTM and CDR2 ANQGSEA. V trimming: 4 bases; J trimming: 3 bases; junction bases outside the gene matches: 4. The CDR3 sequence is 14 residues long. The CDR3 sequence: CSVAGTGATDTQYF. The CDR3 coding sequence is TGCAGCGTTGCGGGGACAGGGGCGACAGATACGCAGTATTTT.

The rearrangement joins TRBV6-6 to TRBJ2-7, with TRBD1 matching over 11 bases. J gave up 5 bases and V 2 bases, and 5 bases lay outside the gene matches. The CDR3 contains 15 residues. Germline CDR1 is MNHNY and CDR2 is SVGAGI (reference sequence). The CDR3 loop is CASSYPGQGANEQYF. The CDR3 DNA reads as TGTGCCAGCAGTTACCCAGGACAGGGGGCTAACGAGCAGTACTTC.

The chain couples TRBV28 to TRBJ2-3; TRBD1 matches 12 bases. V shed 6 bases and J 5 bases; nucleotides not matched to a gene: 12. The length of the CDR3 is 17 residues. The germline gives CDR1 MDHEN, CDR2 SYDVKM. CDR3 coding DNA: TGTGCCAGCAGCTCGGTCACCGGGACAGGGGGCAAAGATACGCAGTATTTT. This translates into CASSSVTGTGGKDTQYF.